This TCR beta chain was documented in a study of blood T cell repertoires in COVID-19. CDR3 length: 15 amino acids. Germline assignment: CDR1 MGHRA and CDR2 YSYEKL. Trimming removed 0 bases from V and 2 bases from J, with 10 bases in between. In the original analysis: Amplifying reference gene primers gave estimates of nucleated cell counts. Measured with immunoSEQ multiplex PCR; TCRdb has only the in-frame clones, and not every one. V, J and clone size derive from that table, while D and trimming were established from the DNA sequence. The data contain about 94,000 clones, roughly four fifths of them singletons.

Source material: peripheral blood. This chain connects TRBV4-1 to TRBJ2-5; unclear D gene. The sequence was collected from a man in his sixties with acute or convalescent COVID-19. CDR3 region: CASSQDRGSQETQYF. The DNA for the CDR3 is TGCGCCAGCAGCCAAGACAGAGGTTCTCAAGAGACCCAGTACTTC.